This T cell receptor beta chain was observed in a study of blood T cell repertoires in COVID-19. Across the whole study: Donors in the United States, Italy and Spain gave samples during acute or convalescent COVID-19.

The sample holds one count of this clone. This CDR3 spans 16 amino acids. CDR1 SGHDN and CDR2 FVKESK come from the germline V gene. The V end lost 4 bases, the J end lost 2 bases, and 18 bases lay between the germline ends. In the original workflow: Counts of nucleated cells, estimated from reference gene primer amplification, were obtained. Libraries were prepared by immunoSEQ multiplex PCR; TCRdb keeps only in-frame clonotypes and omits some of them. That table supplies the V and J calls and clone size; D and trimming were determined from the DNA. The sample consists of about 150,000 clones, 85% of them appearing once. In terms of age and location, participants ranged from roughly 18 to 100 years and lived in about two dozen US areas.

The sample comprised PBMCs or T cells enriched from blood (not recorded which). The receptor's source is a woman in her forties who had recovered from COVID-19. The chain links TRBV14 to TRBJ2-7; D may be TRBD1 (6 bases). The CDR3 bases are TGTGCCAGCAGCCCGTCCGGGACATGGTTTCCCTACGAGCAGTACTTC. This codes for CASSPSGTWFPYEQYF.